In its sample, the clone carrying this T cell receptor (beta chain) was seen many times. Antigen specificity is unknown. The template used for profiling TCR beta VDJ and CDR3 was genomic DNA. TCRdb re-called the reads through MiXCR, storing one row per CDR3 protein. The sample lists 250,000 to 300,000 distinct CDR3 sequences, around three fifths occurring once. This sample was included in a study of CD8+CD57+ T cells in acquired aplastic anemia. CDR3 length: 14 amino acids. CDR1 is KGHDR, CDR2 SFDVKD, per germline. V lost 9 bases and J lost 4; bases outside the gene matches: 5. CD8+CD57+ cell expansion, shown by flow cytometry, had occurred in the patients selected for sequencing. Findings and caveats of the study: Researchers report that 25 to 35 CD8+ CDR3 sequences appeared in both patients and controls.

The genes are TRBV24-1 and TRBJ1-6; TRBD1 aligns across 7 bases. Input material: sorted CD4+, CD8+, or CD8+CD57+ T cells (not recorded which) from PBMCs. The sequence came from a human donor with aplastic anemia. The CDR3 spells CATYEGQYNSPLHF. Here the CDR3 DNA reads TGTGCCACCTACGAGGGACAGTATAATTCACCCCTCCACTTT.